Here is one TCR beta chain with its context. The target of this receptor is not known. No much larger clonotype is one base removed from it; base qualities were not supplied. These data belong to a study of cytomegalovirus exposure and HLA in healthy donors (dated by TCRdb to about 2017). For the wider study: In an earlier analysis of 550 to 750 of the donors, about 270 Gb of sequence data and 100 million or so unique TCR beta sequences from roughly 180 million T cells were reported. Roughly 320 gigabases of sequencing data and 70 million to 100 million unique TCR sequences made up an early release that covered fewer than 650 HLA-typed donors. Among the roughly 370 genotyped donors, approximately 76% belonged to the genetic ancestry cluster associated with self-reported Caucasian donors. The aim of the study was to test whether cataloging public T cell receptors could identify signatures of past pathogen exposure. The T cell repertoires of some 670 subjects were profiled by immunosequencing and related to cytomegalovirus serostatus. In addition to the first cohort of 666 subjects, a separate validation cohort of 120 different subjects was used. High-throughput TCR immunosequencing, statistical association of individual TCRs with disease status, and machine learning were combined to predict cytomegalovirus infection status. A later analysis re-analyzed previously published TCR beta repertoires from 500 to 700 donors and added high-resolution HLA genotyping to study TCR occurrence patterns. Rather than drawing on any new phenotypic data, the later analysis identified candidate immune exposures from TCR beta sequences and the way those sequences occurred across donors. To decide whether each TCR beta V gene segment behaved as functional or pseudogenic, an earlier analysis of approximately 600 of the donors relied on high-throughput TCR beta sequencing. Alongside the repertoire data, information on donor age, sex, ethnicity and CMV serostatus was compiled. A later genetic analysis used genome-wide SNP genotypes for about 65% of the 666 donors, treating that subset as a discovery cohort. All discovery cohort repertoires had been generated on a single sequencing platform. Class I and class II HLA loci were covered by the typing at four-digit resolution. Typing coverage differed by locus: A, B, C, DRB1 and DQB1 were typed in roughly 620-640 donors, DQA1 in about 560, DPA1 in around 580, and DPB1 in 472. Several DR-DQ haplotypes were handled as single units for association and clustering because linkage in the cohort was strong. Across some 400 genotyped donors of the cohort, an average of about 250,000 unique TCR beta nucleotide sequences per donor were sequenced, and roughly a sixth of those sequences were non-productive. What the study reported, not specific to this receptor: The earlier analysis of almost 600 of the donors excluded 15 to 20 rarely observed V segments, including chromosome 9 orphons, because counts were too low. In a later analysis, HLA-associated TCR beta chains were found to be more clonally expanded and to have lower generation probabilities than equally common non-associated chains. In a later analysis, TCR association rates were found to vary across HLA loci, with the most associated TCRs seen for DRB1 alleles and the fewest for HLA-C alleles. Because some donors lacked HLA typing at each locus, the association tests relied only on the typed subset. When HLA alleles, especially DR and DQ, strongly co-occurred, TCR associations were difficult to assign to individual alleles. In vitro tests confirmed that a few of the cytomegalovirus-associated TCR beta chains recognize cytomegalovirus antigens. For the cohort, immune exposure information was limited to CMV serostatus. A further reported finding was that TCR beta sequences accurately predicted the HLA-A and HLA-B alleles for most subjects in the first cohort. Linkage disequilibrium might explain the correlated functional status among segregating V segments, but an unknown experimental factor could not be excluded. In the study, around 150 TCR beta chains were listed as associated with cytomegalovirus. It was suggested by the authors that the approach could potentially be generalized to other disease states and immunological phenotypes. Some IMGT-functional V segments, including TRBV6-2 and TRBV6-3, could not be told apart with the 87-base-pair reads, so those segments were excluded. Sequencing depth was assumed to be roughly uniform across donors in the presence/absence analyses, though that assumption may not hold. In a later analysis, most CMV-associated TCR beta chains were found to appear HLA-restricted, with HLA associations seemingly driven largely by CMV exposure. Cytomegalovirus status was reported to be diagnosed by the classifier with high specificity and sensitivity in both the original and validation cohorts. In an earlier analysis of more than 450 of the donors, most TCR beta V segments were observed in productive rearrangements about 87% or about 30% of the time, broadly matching IMGT annotations. According to a later analysis, parvovirus B19, influenza, CMV and Epstein-Barr virus appeared linked to several top co-occurrence clusters. V-gene and J-gene trimming of TCR beta chains was associated with a missense DCLRE1C variant in a later genetic analysis, and the association was replicated in an independent cohort. A later analysis associated 17,000 or so TCR beta sequences with specific HLA alleles at a false discovery rate of 0.05. A cluster of highly shared sequence variants was judged likely to represent a technical artifact of the sequencing pipeline. A later genetic analysis reported fewer N-insertions in productive TCRs among donors in an Asian-associated ancestry cluster than the roughly 700-donor mean. Most TCR sequences were seen in very few donors, while some public TCRs were found in many individuals. The cohort was sequenced for TCR beta chains only, and without alpha or paired-chain data the features that could be detected were limited.

Preparation of the library involved the immunoSEQ multiplex PCR assay. The multiplex PCR relied on a mix of 60 forward primers for TCR Vbeta segments and 13 reverse primers for TCR Jbeta segments. The CDR3 region of rearranged TCR beta genes was amplified from genomic DNA with a multiplex PCR assay. On the Illumina HiSeq System, the amplified TCR beta libraries were sequenced as 87-base-pair reads. The published analysis was carried out like this. A later analysis tallied around 82 million unique TCR beta chains across the 610 or so repertoires, and approximately 12 million of those chains were shared by two or more donors. A nearest-neighbor algorithm error-corrected the raw reads and collapsed the reads into unique sequences, merging closely related sequences to remove PCR and sequencing errors. Alignment of CDR3 sequences to IMGT reference sequences was used to assign V, D and J gene segments. Each retained sequence needed at least a six-nucleotide match to both a V gene segment and a J gene segment. A rearrangement was called productive if the CDR3 had no stop codons and remained in frame with V and J, and every other rearrangement was called non-productive. Following IMGT convention, CDR3 was defined as the stretch from the second conserved V-encoded cysteine to the conserved J-encoded phenylalanine. In an earlier analysis of more than 550 of the donors, sequences lacking an unambiguous match to a single V gene segment were excluded. An earlier analysis of 587 of the donors classified V segments as functional when productive rearrangements were above 56.7% and as segregating when the standard deviation between donors was above 5%. A statistical classification framework was built to diagnose cytomegalovirus status from the catalog of TCR beta chain sequences. V and J gene assignment, in a later analysis, came from comparing TCR nucleotide sequences with IMGT/GENE-DB human TR gene sequences. The TCRdist pipeline was used in a later analysis to assign CDR3 sequences and most-parsimonious VDJ recombination scenarios. A later analysis defined each TCR beta chain by its CDR3 amino acid sequence plus V-gene family, and excluded reads lacking a unique V-gene family. A later analysis removed roughly 590 highly shared, low-generation-probability nucleotide sequences to deal with suspected cross-contamination and a sequencing artifact. For each public chain, a later analysis derived a clonal expansion index from normalized ranks of inferred template counts within each repertoire. A later analysis computed generation probabilities with a VDJ recombination model fitted to out-of-frame rearrangements, and checked the results against IGoR. Hypergeometric tests were used in a later analysis to score TCR-TCR, TCR-HLA and TCR-CMV co-occurrence, with a repertoire-size bias correction applied to the TCR pairs. A later analysis estimated false discovery rates by permuting HLA or CMV assignments 20 times. In a later analysis, co-occurring TCRs were grouped using DBSCAN, with TCRdist sequence similarity added in when clustering inside HLA-allele-positive subsets. Co-occurrence clustering excluded repertoires with fewer than 30,000 or more than 120,000 public chains, plus five with anomalous nucleotide sharing. TCRdb retrieved this table from immuneACCESS and kept in-frame rearrangements only. Not all clones are present; in checked studies, unresolved V genes account for under half, and no reason is known for the remainder. The V and J calls and clone size were taken over from that table, and D and trimming were inferred from the DNA. A total of roughly 120,000 clones appear in this sample, about 74% of them only once. The ten largest clones represent roughly 4.1% of the sample.

From its cysteine to its phenylalanine, the CDR3 spans 15 amino acids. Just CDR3 DNA is preserved here, 45 bases in frame from base 1. CDR1 and CDR2 are drawn from the germline V gene: SGDLS, YYNGEE. Trimming removed 0 bases from V and 3 bases from J; the gene matches leave 3 bases unexplained. The cohort consisted of 650 to 700 healthy bone marrow donors. All cohort members were sampled while nominally healthy, although unrecorded immune exposures were likely present. The donor tested CMV seropositive, placing the donor among the approximately 310 seropositive members of the cohort. Each donor provided a peripheral blood sample, and peripheral blood mononuclear cells were used for TCR beta sequencing. The Qiagen DNeasy Blood Extraction Kit was used to extract genomic DNA from the blood cell samples.

This receptor chain uses TRBV9 and TRBJ2-7; 10 bases in the junction line up with TRBD2. Sequenced input: PBMCs. This receptor was obtained from a woman in her forties or fifties in good health and CMV-seropositive. The base sequence is TGTGCCAGCAGCGTAGGACCTAGCGGGGGCTACGAGCAGTACTTC. It specifies CASSVGPSGGYEQYF.